This is a list of T cell receptor beta chains from one sample in a study of blood T cell repertoires in COVID-19. TCRdb's copy holds only in-frame clones and misses some; the assay was immunoSEQ multiplex PCR. The profile shows 200,000 to 250,000 clones, around 88% of them singletons. Sequences were obtained from peripheral blood. These receptors were taken from a man aged 18-30 years with active or convalescent COVID-19. Both conserved end residues are part of each CDR3. The D gene is left open where the match is weak. The listing skips clone size in some rows; elsewhere it reads once, few, many or a size class.

size: NA; D: TRBD2; V: TRBV7-9; J: TRBJ2-1; CDR3: CASSLAAGLAPSGQFF; DNA: TGTGCCAGCAGCTTAGCGGCGGGACTAGCCCCGTCTGGGCAGTTCTTC
size: NA; D: NA; V: TRBV6-5; J: TRBJ2-3; CDR3: CASSLMRLADTQYF; DNA: TGTGCCAGCAGTTTGATGCGGTTGGCAGATACGCAGTATTTT
size: few; D: NA; V: TRBV18; J: TRBJ2-7; CDR3: CASSPISGIGEQYF; DNA: TGTGCCAGCTCACCAATATCGGGGATTGGCGAGCAGTACTTC
size: NA; D: NA; V: TRBV5-4; J: TRBJ2-2; CDR3: CASSSPQGGANTGELFF; DNA: TGTGCCAGCAGCTCGCCCCAGGGGGGCGCGAACACCGGGGAGCTGTTTTTT
size: many; D: NA; V: TRBV7-9; J: TRBJ1-1; CDR3: CASSLDRVAEAFF; DNA: TGTGCCAGCAGCTTAGACAGGGTCGCAGAAGCTTTCTTT
size: once; D: NA; V: TRBV5-4; J: TRBJ1-1; CDR3: CASSLVGQGGTEAFF; DNA: TGTGCCAGCAGCTTGGTCGGGCAGGGCGGTACTGAAGCTTTCTTT
size: NA; D: NA; V: TRBV6-5; J: TRBJ1-6; CDR3: CASRRTVSYNSPLHF; DNA: TGTGCCAGCAGGAGGACAGTTTCTTATAATTCACCCCTCCACTTT
size: NA; D: TRBD2; V: TRBV3-1/TRBV3-2; J: TRBJ2-1; CDR3: CASSRKAGVIPRREYNEQFF; DNA: TGTGCCAGCAGCCGAAAAGCGGGAGTAATTCCCCGTAGAGAATACAATGAGCAGTTCTTC
size: NA; D: TRBD1; V: TRBV2; J: TRBJ2-1; CDR3: CASSVRTGGGGAQFF; DNA: TGTGCCAGCAGTGTGAGGACAGGGGGCGGCGGAGCGCAGTTCTTC
size: once; D: NA; V: TRBV27; J: TRBJ2-3; CDR3: CASSLSDSDTQYF; DNA: TGTGCCAGCAGTTTGTCGGACAGCGATACGCAGTATTTT
size: NA; D: NA; V: TRBV10-2; J: TRBJ2-7; CDR3: CASSDGHRDTYEQYF; DNA: TGCGCCAGCAGTGACGGGCACCGGGATACCTACGAGCAGTACTTC
size: NA; D: TRBD1; V: TRBV6-1; J: TRBJ1-6; CDR3: CASSDRTGNSPLHF; DNA: TGTGCCAGCAGTGACCGGACAGGGAATTCACCCCTCCACTTT
size: NA; D: NA; V: TRBV18; J: TRBJ2-7; CDR3: CASSPTDRIPSYEQYF; DNA: TGTGCCAGCTCACCAACGGACAGAATTCCTTCCTACGAGCAGTACTTC
size: once; D: TRBD2; V: TRBV10-2; J: TRBJ2-7; CDR3: CASGTSGSYEQYF; DNA: TGCGCCAGCGGGACTAGCGGCTCCTACGAGCAGTACTTC
size: NA; D: NA; V: TRBV18; J: TRBJ2-1; CDR3: CASSEKQPVGNEQFF; DNA: TGTGCCAGCTCAGAAAAACAGCCGGTCGGCAATGAGCAGTTCTTC
size: NA; D: TRBD1; V: TRBV11-2; J: TRBJ2-7; CDR3: CASSRQGTSYEQYF; DNA: TGTGCCAGCAGCCGACAGGGTACATCCTACGAGCAGTACTTC
size: NA; D: NA; V: TRBV6-1; J: TRBJ2-5; CDR3: CASSEVPSGYGQETQYF; DNA: TGTGCCAGCAGTGAAGTCCCCTCAGGGTACGGCCAAGAGACCCAGTACTTC
size: NA; D: NA; V: TRBV20-1; J: TRBJ1-6; CDR3: CSARGDSPLHF; DNA: TGCAGTGCTAGGGGAGATTCACCCCTCCACTTT
size: NA; D: TRBD1; V: TRBV6-2/TRBV6-3; J: TRBJ1-2; CDR3: CASSYPWDSPGYTF; DNA: TGTGCCAGCAGTTACCCATGGGACAGTCCTGGCTACACCTTC
size: NA; D: TRBD1; V: TRBV12-3/TRBV12-4; J: TRBJ1-2; CDR3: CASSLGTAKGYTF; DNA: TGTGCCAGCAGTTTGGGGACAGCTAAAGGCTACACCTTC
size: NA; D: TRBD1; V: TRBV5-4; J: TRBJ2-2; CDR3: CASSLGFGTGNTGELFF; DNA: TGTGCCAGCAGCTTGGGGTTTGGGACAGGGAACACCGGGGAGCTGTTTTTT
size: once; D: TRBD2; V: TRBV2; J: TRBJ2-1; CDR3: CASTAGGMDEQFF; DNA: TGTGCCAGCACGGCGGGAGGTATGGATGAGCAGTTCTTC
size: NA; D: NA; V: TRBV2; J: TRBJ1-6; CDR3: CASSEITENSPLHF; DNA: TGTGCCAGCAGTGAGATTACGGAGAATTCACCCCTCCACTTT
size: NA; D: TRBD2; V: TRBV4-3; J: TRBJ2-1; CDR3: CASSLTWTSGRGTYNEQFF; DNA: TGCGCCAGCAGCCTAACGTGGACTAGCGGGAGGGGAACTTACAATGAGCAGTTCTTC
size: NA; D: TRBD1; V: TRBV28; J: TRBJ1-5; CDR3: CASSRSGQGTQPQHF; DNA: TGTGCCAGCAGTCGATCCGGACAGGGGACTCAGCCCCAGCATTTT
size: NA; D: TRBD2; V: TRBV28; J: TRBJ2-7; CDR3: CASSSPTSAYEQYF; DNA: TGTGCCAGCAGTTCCCCTACTAGCGCCTACGAGCAGTACTTC
size: NA; D: TRBD2; V: TRBV30; J: TRBJ2-3; CDR3: CAWSTGTSGRNADTQYF; DNA: TGTGCCTGGAGTACCGGGACTAGCGGGAGAAACGCAGATACGCAGTATTTT
size: once; D: NA; V: TRBV4-2; J: TRBJ2-1; CDR3: CASSRGVGAGYNEQFF; DNA: TGTGCCAGCAGCCGTGGGGTGGGAGCAGGCTACAATGAGCAGTTCTTC
size: NA; D: TRBD2; V: TRBV4-1; J: TRBJ2-1; CDR3: CASSQEEGGTYNEQFF; DNA: TGCGCCAGCAGCCAAGAGGAGGGAGGGACCTACAATGAGCAGTTCTTC
size: NA; D: TRBD2; V: TRBV11-2; J: TRBJ2-7; CDR3: CASSPRLAGVVDEQYF; DNA: TGTGCCAGCAGCCCAAGACTAGCGGGAGTGGTCGACGAGCAGTACTTC
size: NA; D: TRBD1; V: TRBV7-2; J: TRBJ1-5; CDR3: CASSLEGASNQPQHF; DNA: TGTGCCAGCAGCTTAGAGGGGGCGAGCAATCAGCCCCAGCATTTT
size: NA; D: NA; V: TRBV5-5; J: TRBJ1-4; CDR3: CASSSGANEKLFF; DNA: TGTGCCAGCAGCTCGGGGGCTAATGAAAAACTGTTTTTT
size: NA; D: TRBD2; V: TRBV5-4; J: TRBJ2-1; CDR3: CASSLAGTSVNEQFF; DNA: TGTGCCAGCAGCTTGGCGGGGACTAGCGTAAATGAGCAGTTCTTC
size: NA; D: NA; V: TRBV27; J: TRBJ2-3; CDR3: CASRPHTGDTQYF; DNA: TGTGCCAGCAGACCGCACACAGGGGATACGCAGTATTTT
size: NA; D: TRBD1; V: TRBV4-2; J: TRBJ2-5; CDR3: CASSLHLGQGVGETQYF; DNA: TGTGCCAGCAGCCTCCACTTGGGACAGGGGGTTGGAGAGACCCAGTACTTC
size: NA; D: TRBD1; V: TRBV27; J: TRBJ1-5; CDR3: CASSRTGAEPQHF; DNA: TGTGCCAGCAGTCGGACAGGGGCTGAGCCCCAGCATTTT
size: once; D: TRBD1; V: TRBV6-5; J: TRBJ2-7; CDR3: CASSPGTGDPYEQYF; DNA: TGTGCCAGCAGTCCCGGGACAGGGGATCCCTACGAGCAGTACTTC
size: NA; D: NA; V: TRBV6-1; J: TRBJ1-1; CDR3: CASSEVLEGGSEAFF; DNA: TGTGCCAGCAGTGAAGTGCTTGAGGGCGGGTCTGAAGCTTTCTTT
size: NA; D: NA; V: TRBV11-2; J: TRBJ1-1; CDR3: CASSLEPRVNTEAFF; DNA: TGTGCCAGCAGCTTAGAACCCAGGGTGAACACTGAAGCTTTCTTT
size: NA; D: NA; V: TRBV7-2; J: TRBJ1-2; CDR3: CASSLGAIRGPGGYGYTF; DNA: TGTGCCAGCAGCTTAGGGGCTATCAGGGGTCCCGGTGGCTATGGCTACACCTTC
size: NA; D: TRBD1; V: TRBV10-1; J: TRBJ1-1; CDR3: CASSESGTGVAFF; DNA: TGCGCCAGCAGTGAGTCGGGAACAGGGGTGGCTTTCTTT
size: NA; D: NA; V: TRBV5-1; J: TRBJ2-7; CDR3: CASSLEAGTYEQYF; DNA: TGCGCCAGCAGCTTGGAGGCGGGGACCTACGAGCAGTACTTC
size: few; D: NA; V: TRBV20-1; J: TRBJ2-5; CDR3: CSARQGETQYF; DNA: TGCAGTGCTAGACAGGGTGAGACCCAGTACTTC
size: NA; D: NA; V: TRBV5-1; J: TRBJ1-2; CDR3: CASSWSRQDANGYTF; DNA: TGCGCCAGCAGCTGGTCAAGACAGGACGCAAATGGCTACACCTTC
size: NA; D: NA; V: TRBV7-2; J: TRBJ1-2; CDR3: CASSSTPTGRGYGYTF; DNA: TGTGCCAGCAGCTCCACACCCACAGGGAGGGGCTATGGCTACACCTTC
size: NA; D: NA; V: TRBV11-2; J: TRBJ2-7; CDR3: CASSLGPMYEQYF; DNA: TGTGCCAGCAGCTTAGGTCCTATGTACGAGCAGTACTTC
size: NA; D: TRBD1; V: TRBV25-1; J: TRBJ1-1; CDR3: CASTDRVGTEAFF; DNA: TGTGCCAGCACCGACAGGGTGGGCACTGAAGCTTTCTTT
size: NA; D: TRBD1; V: TRBV28; J: TRBJ1-4; CDR3: CASSRSGTDEKLFF; DNA: TGTGCCAGCAGCCGATCCGGGACAGACGAAAAACTGTTTTTT
size: NA; D: NA; V: TRBV5-6; J: TRBJ2-7; CDR3: CASTLPGFPYEQYF; DNA: TGTGCCAGCACCTTGCCAGGCTTTCCCTACGAGCAGTACTTC
size: NA; D: NA; V: TRBV11-2; J: TRBJ1-2; CDR3: CASSLSTEGGYTF; DNA: TGTGCCAGCAGCTTGTCGACGGAGGGGGGCTACACCTTC
size: NA; D: TRBD2; V: TRBV30; J: TRBJ2-2; CDR3: CAWSPLRTSGSPGGTGELFF; DNA: TGTGCCTGGAGCCCCCTCAGGACTAGCGGGTCCCCGGGAGGCACCGGGGAGCTGTTTTTT
size: NA; D: TRBD2; V: TRBV14; J: TRBJ2-3; CDR3: CASSQARTSGAYTQYF; DNA: TGTGCCAGCAGCCAAGCTAGGACTAGCGGCGCCTATACGCAGTATTTT
size: NA; D: TRBD2; V: TRBV5-4; J: TRBJ2-3; CDR3: CASSTGTSPDTQYF; DNA: TGTGCCAGCAGCACCGGGACTAGTCCAGATACGCAGTATTTT
size: NA; D: TRBD2; V: TRBV19; J: TRBJ2-7; CDR3: CASSIAAGGLHYEQYF; DNA: TGTGCCAGTAGTATAGCGGCGGGAGGGCTACACTACGAGCAGTACTTC
size: NA; D: TRBD1; V: TRBV6-1; J: TRBJ1-2; CDR3: CASSEWTGANYGYTF; DNA: TGTGCCAGCAGTGAATGGACAGGGGCTAACTATGGCTACACCTTC